This is a list of T cell receptor beta chains from one sample in a study of tumor-infiltrating lymphocytes in localized non-small cell lung cancer. Produced via immunoSEQ multiplex PCR; TCRdb's table is partial and in-frame only. The sample yields 8,000 to 10,000 clones, 60% to 80% seen once. The specimen was lung tumor tissue. These receptors were obtained from a human donor with non-small cell lung cancer. Each CDR3 is given without its conserved first and last residue. The order of the fields is J gene, V gene, CDR3 protein.

TRBJ2-7,TRBV4-2,ASSERLAGTFYEQY
TRBJ2-3,TRBV7-8,ASSLNRARGTDTQY
TRBJ2-7,TRBV7-2,ASSFRGGYYEQY
TRBJ2-1,TRBV28,ASSPGGARSSYNEQF
TRBJ2-1,TRBV6-5,ASSYSWSGGVMF
TRBJ2-1,TRBV9,ASSVVLAGGTDEQF
TRBJ1-6,TRBV6-6,ASIRSHNSPLH
TRBJ1-5,TRBV28,ASSADRSYGQPQH
TRBJ2-1,TRBV27,ASSPGPLRLVYNEQF
TRBJ1-4,TRBV30,AWSTGGEEKLF
TRBJ2-3,TRBV5-1,ASSPAGTSVRDTQY
TRBJ1-5,TRBV4-3,ASSQDQGSQPQH
TRBJ1-3,TRBV7-9,ASSLAGRGLSGNTIY
TRBJ2-2,TRBV9,ASSVRGLENTGELF
TRBJ2-5,TRBV29-1,SGRTSGGGWTQY
TRBJ2-1,TRBV30,AWSANSGSYNEQF
TRBJ1-1,TRBV6-6,ASSARGGEAF
TRBJ2-7,TRBV19,ASSPRTGGGEQY
TRBJ1-2,TRBV5-5,ASSLDPGRGGYT
TRBJ2-1,TRBV19,ASSIGGSGGFGQF
TRBJ2-6,TRBV19,ASALPPSGANVLT
TRBJ2-2,TRBV9,ASSVVAGEGGELF
TRBJ2-5,TRBV28,ASTNIGEGTQY
TRBJ2-5,TRBV7-7,ASSRPGGQETQY
TRBJ1-3,TRBV7-8,ASSLREGTGNTIY
TRBJ2-3,TRBV19,ASTFRDTQY
TRBJ1-5,TRBV19,ASSIARDRGNQPQH
TRBJ2-4,TRBV28,ASTTPAKNIQY
TRBJ2-1,TRBV5-1,ASSLVETGGNEQF
TRBJ1-5,TRBV28,ASSPGQGRDQPQH
TRBJ1-5,TRBV19,ASSITPVIRLGQPQH
TRBJ1-6,TRBV27,ASRGWSSYNSPLH
TRBJ2-5,TRBV7-2,ASSLGTGTGQETQY
TRBJ1-1,TRBV9,ASSVEAGLNTEAF
TRBJ2-3,TRBV21-1,ASSAGAGQPTDTQY
TRBJ2-5,TRBV10-3,AISEGGGAGLQETQY
TRBJ1-2,TRBV10-1,ATLRGVRYGYT
TRBJ1-6,TRBV25-1,ASSERALH
TRBJ1-2,TRBV19,ASSYGQKKRYT
TRBJ1-2,TRBV2,ASSGRGLYGYT
TRBJ1-1,TRBV6-5,ASRLLLNTEAF